This is a list of T cell receptor beta chains from one sample in a study of metastatic and nonmetastatic thyroid tumors. TCRdb re-analyzed the PCR reads through MiXCR. The data contain roughly 53,000 clones, approximately 20% of them singletons. Sequenced sample: blood. The source of these receptors is a female donor with papillary thyroid cancer or a benign thyroid nodule (not recorded which). Some clones in this sample may be carry-over from other donors' samples. CDR3s include the opening cysteine and the closing phenylalanine or tryptophan. The D gene is left open where the match is weak. The size of a clone is reported for some rows only, either as once, few or many, or as a class for expanded clones.

clone_size: many
d_call: TRBD2
j_call: TRBJ2-3
v_call: TRBV7-9
cdr3_aa: CASSMTSGRDTQYF
cdr3_nt: TGTGCCAGCAGCATGACTAGCGGGAGGGATACGCAGTATTTT

clone_size: -
d_call: -
j_call: TRBJ2-3
v_call: TRBV27
cdr3_aa: CASSLRLGTDTQYF
cdr3_nt: TGTGCCAGCAGTTTAAGGCTGGGCACAGATACGCAGTATTTT

clone_size: many
d_call: -
j_call: TRBJ2-3
v_call: TRBV15
cdr3_aa: CATSRDGLSGRPDTQYF
cdr3_nt: TGTGCCACCAGCAGAGACGGACTAAGCGGAAGGCCGGATACGCAGTATTTT

clone_size: many
d_call: TRBD1
j_call: TRBJ1-2
v_call: TRBV6-1
cdr3_aa: CASGNRGQAYGYTF
cdr3_nt: TGTGCCAGCGGAAACAGGGGGCAGGCCTATGGCTACACCTTC

clone_size: many
d_call: TRBD2
j_call: TRBJ2-1
v_call: TRBV7-9
cdr3_aa: CASSFSLAGDNEQFF
cdr3_nt: TGTGCCAGCAGCTTCAGTCTAGCGGGGGACAATGAGCAGTTCTTC

clone_size: -
d_call: -
j_call: TRBJ2-5
v_call: TRBV5-6
cdr3_aa: CASSLLEETQYF
cdr3_nt: TGTGCCAGCAGCTTGTTGGAAGAGACCCAGTACTTC

clone_size: many
d_call: TRBD2
j_call: TRBJ2-1
v_call: TRBV9
cdr3_aa: CASSTLTSGNYNEQFF
cdr3_nt: TGTGCCAGCAGCACATTAACTAGCGGGAACTACAATGAGCAGTTCTTC

clone_size: many
d_call: -
j_call: TRBJ2-3
v_call: TRBV10-1
cdr3_aa: CASSEDGTDTQYF
cdr3_nt: TGCGCCAGCAGTGAAGACGGCACAGATACGCAGTATTTT

clone_size: many
d_call: -
j_call: TRBJ2-3
v_call: TRBV25-1
cdr3_aa: CASRLGDTQYF
cdr3_nt: TGTGCCAGCAGACTAGGAGATACGCAGTATTTT

clone_size: once
d_call: TRBD1
j_call: TRBJ1-2
v_call: TRBV28
cdr3_aa: CAGDRGGSYGFTF
cdr3_nt: TGTGCCGGCGACAGGGGGGGAAGCTATGGCTTCACCTTC

clone_size: many
d_call: TRBD2
j_call: TRBJ2-1
v_call: TRBV2
cdr3_aa: CASSTLEGTSGGGEQFF
cdr3_nt: TGTGCCAGCAGTACTTTGGAAGGGACTAGCGGGGGGGGTGAGCAGTTCTTC

clone_size: -
d_call: -
j_call: TRBJ1-5
v_call: TRBV6-1
cdr3_aa: CASRPDRYSNQPQHF
cdr3_nt: TGTGCCAGCAGGCCCGACAGGTATAGCAATCAGCCCCAGCATTTT

clone_size: many
d_call: -
j_call: TRBJ2-7
v_call: TRBV5-1
cdr3_aa: CASSLGQKNSYEQYF
cdr3_nt: TGCGCCAGCAGCTTGGGACAGAAAAACTCCTACGAGCAGTACTTC

clone_size: -
d_call: TRBD1
j_call: TRBJ1-6
v_call: TRBV5-1
cdr3_aa: CASSYTGASPLHF
cdr3_nt: TGCGCCAGCAGCTATACAGGGGCCTCACCCCTCCACTTT

clone_size: many
d_call: -
j_call: TRBJ1-3
v_call: TRBV18
cdr3_aa: CASSSGVGVPSGNTIYF
cdr3_nt: TGTGCCAGCTCAAGTGGTGTAGGGGTCCCATCTGGAAACACCATATATTTT

clone_size: -
d_call: -
j_call: TRBJ2-7
v_call: TRBV5-1
cdr3_aa: CASIPTGWEHYF
cdr3_nt: TGCGCCAGCATTCCGACAGGCTGGGAGCATTACTTC

clone_size: many
d_call: -
j_call: TRBJ1-5
v_call: TRBV6-8
cdr3_aa: CASSYGAGPSSPLNQPQHF
cdr3_nt: TGTGCCAGCAGTTACGGGGCCGGGCCCTCCTCCCCCCTTAATCAGCCCCAGCATTTT

clone_size: -
d_call: TRBD2
j_call: TRBJ2-1
v_call: TRBV20-1
cdr3_aa: CSAPPTSGRDNNERFF
cdr3_nt: TGCAGTGCGCCTCCCACTAGCGGGAGGGACAACAATGAGCGGTTCTTC